This T cell receptor (beta chain) is drawn from a study of T cells in Graves' hyperthyroidism and ophthalmopathy. Study-wide findings and caveats: Ophthalmopathy got predicted by the model a median about 6.5 months before its onset.

Stable Graves' hyperthyroidism meant no ophthalmopathy progression within 18 months. Recently diagnosed hyperthyroidism of less than 2 months' duration affected patients aged 18 to 65. The CDR3 consists of 13 residues. Germline assignment: CDR1 SQVTM and CDR2 ANQGSEA. Trimming at V came to 7 bases and at J to 6 bases, leaving 10 bases not matched to a gene. This clonotype was seen repeatedly, ten times or more. Its antigen is not identified. Using RNA transcripts as the source, TCR beta CDR3 regions were amplified. When the TCR CDR3 underwent first-round RT-PCR, the HTBI primer set was used. One entry per CDR3 protein, called by TCRdb with MiXCR from the multiplex PCR reads. Of around 720,000 distinct CDR3 sequences listed, approximately 36% are singletons.

V gene TRBV29-1 combines with J gene TRBJ1-2; 8 bases match TRBD1. The sequenced sample was blood. The TCR sequence derives from a woman aged 35 to 49 with Graves' hyperthyroidism. The CDR3 sequence: CSALQGGLNGYTF. DNA for the CDR3: TGCAGCGCCCTACAGGGGGGGTTAAATGGCTACACCTTC.